Detailed here is one T cell receptor beta chain. Antigen: not known. Germline trimming cut 2 bases from V and 7 bases from J; bases unmatched to any gene: 9. The CDR3 has 16 residues. Per germline, CDR1 KGHDR and CDR2 SFDVKD. A universal primer site was incorporated via template switching, and the cDNA contained unique molecular identifiers. Via MiXCR, TCRdb re-called the 5' RACE reads, giving one row per CDR3 protein. The data contain roughly 1,500,000 distinct CDR3 sequences, less than 40% of them singletons. The sample belongs to a study of identical twins. General study results and limits: High-abundance cord blood beta clonotypes had fewer insertions; memory repertoires showed none.

The receptor was derived from a newborn girl in good health. The sample consisted of cord blood. This chain links TRBV24-1 with TRBJ2-1; 8 bases fit TRBD2. The DNA for the CDR3 is TGTGCCACCAGTGATTCTAACGGACTAGCTAAGAATGAGCAGTTCTTC. Amino acids: CATSDSNGLAKNEQFF.